The TCR beta chain described here comes from a study of tissue T cells after allogeneic stem cell transplantation. Study observations and caveats: The patient cohort was small and clinically heterogeneous, with limited sampling depth. Within patients, tissue anatomy strongly shaped TCR repertoire composition. Some tissue clones might be persisting host cells; their alloreactivity or antigen specificity was not determined.

This CDR3 contains 13 residues. The germline CDR1 and CDR2 sequences are GFQATS and STVNSAI. Deletions cut 0 bases from V and 4 bases from J, with 7 bases between. CDR3 sequences, V/J genes, frequencies and template counts came from survey-depth TCRbeta sequencing. Assay: immunoSEQ multiplex PCR; the TCRdb copy retains only in-frame clones and omits some. Of some 47,000 clones in the sample, around 72% were seen once. In its sample, this clone was seen a few times. Its antigen is unknown. Genes and germline are mouse. The read ends 1 residue early relative to the CDR3; the germline J gene fills the gap.

Input material: sorted cells pooled from one or two spleens. The receptor's source is a pool of C57BL/6 mice in good health. V gene TRBV20 combines with J gene TRBJ1-3; D unresolved. The CDR3 protein is CGAREGRGNTLYF. CDR3 DNA, as far as it was read: TGTGGTGCTAGGGAGGGAAGGGGAAATACGCTCTAT. Complete variable domain (other parts from reference TRBV20 and TRBJ1-3): GALVYQYPRRTICKSGTSMRMECQAVGFQATSVAWYRQSPQKTFELIALSTVNSAIKYEQNFTQEKFPISHPNLSFSSMTVLNAYLEDRGLYLCGAREGRGNTLYFGEGSRLIVV.